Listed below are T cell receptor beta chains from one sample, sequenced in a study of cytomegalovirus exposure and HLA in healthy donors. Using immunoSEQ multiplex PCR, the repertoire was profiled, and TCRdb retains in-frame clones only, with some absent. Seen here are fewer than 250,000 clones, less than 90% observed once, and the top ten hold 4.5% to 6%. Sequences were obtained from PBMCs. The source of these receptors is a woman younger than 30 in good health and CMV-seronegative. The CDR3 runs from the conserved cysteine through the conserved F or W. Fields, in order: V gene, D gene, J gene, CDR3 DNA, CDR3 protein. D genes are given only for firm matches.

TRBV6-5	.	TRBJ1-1	TGTGCCAGCAGTTACACTGAACAGACTGAAGCTTTCTTT	CASSYTEQTEAFF
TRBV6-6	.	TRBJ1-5	TGTGCCAGCAGTTACCCAGGATATAGCAATCAGCCCCAGCATTTT	CASSYPGYSNQPQHF
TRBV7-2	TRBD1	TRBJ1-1	TGTGCCAGCAGCCCTAGGGCCACAGGGGCGAACACTGAAGCTTTCTTT	CASSPRATGANTEAFF
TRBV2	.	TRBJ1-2	TGTGCCAGCAGCCTTAATCCGGGAGATGGCTACACCTTC	CASSLNPGDGYTF
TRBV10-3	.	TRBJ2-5	TGTGCCATCAGTGAGTTCAGGGTGGGGGAGACCCAGTACTTC	CAISEFRVGETQYF
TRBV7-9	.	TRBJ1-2	TGTGCCAGCAGTGGCCCAAACGACTATGGCTACACCTTC	CASSGPNDYGYTF
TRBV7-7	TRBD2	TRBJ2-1	TGTGCCAGCAGCTTGGATAGCGGGAGCGATGAGCAGTTCTTC	CASSLDSGSDEQFF
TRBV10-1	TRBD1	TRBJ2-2	TGCGCCAGCAGCGGGAAAGGACAGGGGTTGAACGGGGAGCTGTTTTTT	CASSGKGQGLNGELFF
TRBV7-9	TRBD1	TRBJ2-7	TGTGCCAGCAGCGGGACAGGGATTCACGAGCAGTACTTC	CASSGTGIHEQYF
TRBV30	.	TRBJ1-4	TGTGCCTGGAGTATACCGGGAAATCTAAATGAAAAACTGTTTTTT	CAWSIPGNLNEKLFF